The 9 T cell receptor beta chains reported below all come from one sample, sequenced in a study of long-term antiretroviral therapy in people with HIV. Survey level was the resolution at which the v3.0 immunoSEQ assay ran. The table came from immunoSEQ multiplex PCR; TCRdb's copy has only in-frame clones and leaves some out. Of about 25,000 clones listed, around 82% were seen once; the top ten hold 5.1%. Sequenced here: unsorted PBMCs, sampled 3 years after starting antiretroviral therapy. The receptors were gathered from a man in his late teens or twenties with HIV.

The chain recombines TRBV29-1 with TRBJ1-2; D might be TRBD1 (5 bases). This CDR3 has 15 residues. Trimming cost V 3 bases and J 5 bases, with 19 bases left between them. The germline gives CDR1 SQVTM, CDR2 ANQGSEA. CDR3: CSVDGKGPYPYGYTF. DNA of the CDR3: TGCAGCGTTGACGGGAAGGGGCCCTATCCGTATGGCTACACCTTC.

J is TRBJ2-6 and V is TRBV19; no firm D call. The CDR3 covers 15 residues. Trimming left V 7 bases short and J 0 bases short, with 10 bases between. Germline V CDR1 and CDR2: LNHDA, SQIVND (reference sequence). CDR3 sequence (DNA): TGTGCCAGTAAGATGGGCCCCTCTGGGGCCAACGTCCTGACTTTC. Encoded protein: CASKMGPSGANVLTF.

The V call is TRBV18, the J call TRBJ1-1, with D possibly TRBD1 on 5 matching bases. Trimming shortened V by 3 bases and J by 5 bases, and 10 bases separated the two germline ends. Germline CDR1 is KGHSH and CDR2 is LQKENI. This CDR3 region has 13 residues. DNA of the CDR3: TGTGCCAGCTCACCCCTGGAGGGGACTGAAGCTTTCTTT. Its translation is CASSPLEGTEAFF.

This chain connects TRBV18 to TRBJ1-1; perhaps TRBD1 as D (5 bases). Germline V gene sequence: CDR1 KGHSH, CDR2 LQKENI. The CDR3 runs to 12 residues. V was shortened by 6 bases and J by 6 bases, with 11 bases between the two germline ends. The CDR3 DNA sequence: TGTGCCAGCTCCCTTCAGGGCGCTGAAGCTTTCTTT. Residues: CASSLQGAEAFF.

This clone has a handful of counts. The V and J genes are TRBV19 and TRBJ2-3; the match to TRBD2 covers 9 bases. The CDR3 is made up of 14 amino acids. J gave up 3 bases and V 5 bases, and 3 bases lay outside the gene matches. CDR1 is LNHDA, CDR2 SQIVND, per germline (reference sequence). In DNA, the CDR3 is TGTGCCAGTAGTCTAGCGGGGAGGACAGATACGCAGTATTTT. It translates to CASSLAGRTDTQYF.

The V call is TRBV13, the J call TRBJ2-5; D may be TRBD1 (6 bases). Germline CDR1 is PRHDT and CDR2 is FYEKMQ (reference sequence). This CDR3 has 15 amino acids. The V end lost 1 base, the J end lost 2 bases, and 11 bases lay between the germline ends. The CDR3 here is CASSLVGQGQETQYF. The CDR3 region has the DNA TGTGCCAGCAGCTTAGTTGGGCAGGGGCAAGAGACCCAGTACTTC. The full variable domain, with the rest looked up from reference TRBV13 and TRBJ2-5, is AAGVIQSPRHLIKEKRETATLKCYPIPRHDTVYWYQQGPGQDPQFLISFYEKMQSDKGSIPDRFSAQQFSDYHSELNMSSLELGDSALYFCASSLVGQGQETQYFGPGTRLLVL.

The V and J genes are TRBV6-1 and TRBJ2-4; D remains ambiguous. Germline lookup yields CDR1 MNHNS and CDR2 SASEGT. Trimming left V 5 bases short and J 8 bases short, with 19 bases between. The CDR3 sequence is 15 residues long. Here the CDR3 DNA reads TGTGCCAGCAGTTTCGCCAGGTCGTCCGGTCACATTCAGTACTTC. Protein product: CASSFARSSGHIQYF.

The rearrangement links TRBV27 to TRBJ2-2; TRBD1 might be the D (6 bases). Germline V lookup: CDR1 MNHEY, CDR2 SMNVEV (reference sequence). Trimming left V 3 bases short and J 0 bases short, with 17 bases between. This CDR3 has 18 residues. The CDR3 region is CASSLSVWDMANTGELFF. The CDR3 DNA reads as TGTGCCAGCAGTTTGTCCGTCTGGGACATGGCGAACACCGGGGAGCTGTTTTTT.

This rearrangement joins TRBV5-1 to TRBJ1-1; D is perhaps TRBD1 (6 bases). Per the germline V gene, CDR1 is SGHRS and CDR2 is YFSETQ. The CDR3 covers 14 residues. The V end lost 4 bases, the J end lost 1 base, and 11 bases lay between the germline ends. The CDR3 protein is CASSALTGNTEAFF. Here the CDR3 DNA reads TGCGCCAGCAGCGCATTGACAGGGAACACTGAAGCTTTCTTT.